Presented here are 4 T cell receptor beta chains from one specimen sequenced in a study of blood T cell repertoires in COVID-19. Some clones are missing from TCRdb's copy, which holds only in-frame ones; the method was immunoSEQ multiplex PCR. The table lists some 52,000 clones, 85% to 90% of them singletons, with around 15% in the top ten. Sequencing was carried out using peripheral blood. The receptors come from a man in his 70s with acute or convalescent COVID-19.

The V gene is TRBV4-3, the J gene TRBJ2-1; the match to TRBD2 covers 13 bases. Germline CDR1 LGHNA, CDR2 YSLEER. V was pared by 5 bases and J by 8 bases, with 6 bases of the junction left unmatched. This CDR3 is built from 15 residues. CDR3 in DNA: TGCGCCAGCAGCTCCGGGACTAGCGGGAAGGATGAGCAGTTCTTC. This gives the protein CASSSGTSGKDEQFF.

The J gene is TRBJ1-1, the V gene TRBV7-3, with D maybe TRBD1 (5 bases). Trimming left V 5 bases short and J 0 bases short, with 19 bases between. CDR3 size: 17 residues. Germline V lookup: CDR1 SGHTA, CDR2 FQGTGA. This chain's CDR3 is CASSQTPGRWMNTEAFF. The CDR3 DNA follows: TGTGCCAGCAGCCAAACACCAGGGCGTTGGATGAACACTGAAGCTTTCTTT.

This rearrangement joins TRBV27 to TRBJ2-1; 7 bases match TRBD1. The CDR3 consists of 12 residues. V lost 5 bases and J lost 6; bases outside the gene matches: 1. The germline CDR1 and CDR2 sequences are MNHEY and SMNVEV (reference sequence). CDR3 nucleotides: TGTGCCAGCAGTACAGGGGCCAATGAGCAGTTCTTC. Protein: CASSTGANEQFF.

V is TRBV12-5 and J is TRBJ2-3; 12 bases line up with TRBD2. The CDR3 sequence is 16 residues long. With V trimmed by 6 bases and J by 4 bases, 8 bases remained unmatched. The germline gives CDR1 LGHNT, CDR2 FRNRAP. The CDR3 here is CASGPGLAGSSDTQYF. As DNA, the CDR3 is TGTGCTAGTGGGCCAGGACTAGCGGGGTCCTCAGATACGCAGTATTTT.